The T cell receptor beta chain under discussion was sequenced for a study of blood T cell repertoires in COVID-19. Study in general: Sources were T cells, B-cell-depleted T cells, or PBMCs; the material itself was cDNA or gDNA.

The protocol was immunoSEQ multiplex PCR, while the TCRdb copy is restricted to in-frame clones and leaves out a portion. Found here are 120,000 to 150,000 clones, approximately 86% of them singletons; the top ten hold under 6%. Germline lookup yields CDR1 MGHRA and CDR2 YSYEKL. V dropped 4 bases and J dropped 8 bases, with 8 bases sitting between them. The CDR3 loop spans 12 amino acids. The V and J genes are TRBV4-1 and TRBJ1-4; no clear D gene. The TCR comes from a human donor in a cohort sampled during active COVID-19. Sequencing input: peripheral blood. DNA of the CDR3: TGCGCCAGCAGCCTATACGGGGAAAAACTGTTTTTT. The encoded protein is CASSLYGEKLFF.